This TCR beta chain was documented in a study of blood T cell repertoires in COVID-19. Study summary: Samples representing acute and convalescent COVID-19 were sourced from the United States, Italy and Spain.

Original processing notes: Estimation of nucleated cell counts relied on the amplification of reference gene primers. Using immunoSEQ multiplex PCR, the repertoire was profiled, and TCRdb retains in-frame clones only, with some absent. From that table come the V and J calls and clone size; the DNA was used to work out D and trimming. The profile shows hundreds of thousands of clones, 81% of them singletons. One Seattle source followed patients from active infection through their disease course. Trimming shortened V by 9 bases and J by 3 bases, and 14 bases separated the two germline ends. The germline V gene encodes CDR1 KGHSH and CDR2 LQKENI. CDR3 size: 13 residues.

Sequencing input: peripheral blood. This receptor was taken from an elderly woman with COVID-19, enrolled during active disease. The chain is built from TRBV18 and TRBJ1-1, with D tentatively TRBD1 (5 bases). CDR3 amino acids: CASYRGLDTEAFF. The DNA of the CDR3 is TGTGCCAGTTATAGGGGCTTGGACACTGAAGCTTTCTTT.